This TCR beta chain was retrieved from a study of cytomegalovirus exposure and HLA in healthy donors. For this clone: What it recognizes is unknown. Other DNA variants within this sample encode the same CDR3.

The CDR3 covers 13 residues. V lost 0 bases and J 4 bases, leaving 6 bases between the germline ends. Germline CDR1 SGHTA, CDR2 FQGTGA. Overall study results and limits: The authors later found HLA-associated TCR beta chains more clonally expanded than equally common others.

The PCR contained 60 Vbeta and 13 Jbeta primers. Repertoires were generated with immunoSEQ multiplex PCR, while TCRdb's copy carries only in-frame clones and drops some. The table has approximately 110,000 clones, less than 90% seen once. The TCR was taken from a man in his forties or fifties in good health and CMV-seronegative. V is TRBV7-3 and J is TRBJ1-1, with D maybe TRBD1 (6 bases). Specimen: PBMCs. CDR3 DNA sequence: TGTGCCAGCAGCTTAACAGGGGGCACTGAAGCTTTCTTT. It is translated as CASSLTGGTEAFF.